Presented here are 16 T cell receptor beta chains from one specimen sequenced in a study of blood T cell repertoires in COVID-19. Repertoires were generated with immunoSEQ multiplex PCR, while TCRdb's copy carries only in-frame clones and drops some. The table lists about 53,000 clones, more than 85% of them singletons. Sequencing was performed on peripheral blood. These receptors all stem from a human donor in a cohort sampled during active COVID-19.

This rearrangement joins TRBV27 to TRBJ2-1; 13 bases match TRBD2. The trim removed 6 bases at V and 7 bases at J, leaving 6 bases unmatched. The CDR3 runs to 15 residues. Germline lookup yields CDR1 MNHEY and CDR2 SMNVEV (reference sequence). CDR3 coding DNA: TGTGCCAGCAGGGGACCGGGACTAGCGGGGAATGAGCAGTTCTTC. It translates to CASRGPGLAGNEQFF.

The CDR3 DNA reads as TGTGCCAGCAGGGGGACATTCCGTCCCCTCCCAGAAGAGACCCAGTACTTC. Amino acid sequence: CASRGTFRPLPEETQYF. This chain connects TRBV2 to TRBJ2-5, with D possibly matching TRBD1 (6 bases). Germline V gene sequence: CDR1 SNHLY, CDR2 FYNNEI. This CDR3 contains 17 residues. V shed 6 bases and J shed 3 bases, with 23 bases lying between them.

The chain has TRBV6-2 or TRBV6-3 and TRBJ2-2; 7 bases are shared with TRBD2. The CDR3 length is 17 residues. Germline V gene sequence: CDR1 MNHEY, CDR2 SVGEGT. Losses at the gene ends were 4 bases for V and 5 bases for J; bases not matched to a gene: 13. The CDR3 coding sequence is TGTGCCAGCAGTTCATTAGTCGGACTAGATATGACCGGGGAGCTGTTTTTT. Encoded protein: CASSSLVGLDMTGELFF.

This chain uses TRBV19 with TRBJ1-6; 7 bases align to TRBD1. With 3 bases clipped from V and 8 bases from J, the junction kept 4 bases outside the gene matches. Germline assignment: CDR1 LNHDA and CDR2 SQIVND (reference sequence). The CDR3 covers 14 residues. CDR3 residues: CASSMTGLDSPLHF. CDR3 sequence (DNA): TGTGCCAGTAGTATGACAGGGTTGGATTCACCCCTCCACTTT.

The V gene is TRBV4-1, the J gene TRBJ2-1; 8 bases fit TRBD1. Per germline, CDR1 MGHRA and CDR2 YSYEKL. With V trimmed by 5 bases and J by 8 bases, 14 bases remained unmatched. CDR3 size: 16 residues. DNA of the CDR3: TGCGCCAGCAGCGTAATAGGCAGGGGGCGCCTGGATGAGCAGTTCTTC. Protein product: CASSVIGRGRLDEQFF.

This clone was seen only once. The chain combines TRBV11-1 with TRBJ2-5, with 8 bases that match TRBD2. CDR1 is SGHAT and CDR2 is FQDESV in the germline V gene (reference sequence). This CDR3 has 15 amino acids. The junction had 11 bases not matched to a gene; V was cut back by 6 bases and J by 5 bases. The CDR3 spells CASRKTSVTVETQYF. CDR3 DNA sequence: TGTGCCAGCAGAAAGACTAGCGTCACGGTCGAGACCCAGTACTTC.

The gene calls are TRBV3-1 (or the pseudogene TRBV3-2) and TRBJ2-1; a weak D match, TRBD2 (5 bases). The V and J ends lost 5 bases and 0 bases respectively, with 14 bases between them. The germline V gene encodes CDR1 LGHDT and CDR2 YNNKEL (reference sequence). CDR3 length equals 16 residues. The CDR3 DNA follows: TGTGCCAGCAGCTCAAACGGACTTATCTCCTACAATGAGCAGTTCTTC. Its protein product is CASSSNGLISYNEQFF.

This chain connects TRBV6-2 or TRBV6-3 to TRBJ2-7, with TRBD1 matching over 7 bases. Germline V gene lookup returns CDR1 MNHEY and CDR2 SVGEGT. The CDR3 runs to 14 residues. After removal of 0 bases from V and 3 bases from J, the junction contained 2 bases not matched to a gene. CDR3 residues: CASSYSGTDYEQYV. CDR3 nucleotides: TGTGCCAGCAGTTACTCCGGGACAGACTACGAGCAGTACGTC.

This clone was counted once. V gene TRBV9 combines with J gene TRBJ1-1; D might be TRBD1 (6 bases). Germline CDR1 reads SGDLS; CDR2 reads YYNGEE. This CDR3 spans 12 amino acids. Trimming left V 3 bases short and J 8 bases short, with 11 bases between. The CDR3 reads CASSGGGGEAFF. The CDR3 nucleotides are TGTGCCAGCAGCGGGGGAGGGGGAGAAGCTTTCTTT.

CDR3 region: CASSPLPGYSSYNEQFF. The CDR3 DNA is TGTGCCAGCAGCCCTCTCCCAGGATATAGCTCCTACAATGAGCAGTTCTTC. This chain links TRBV9 with TRBJ2-1; D remains unclear. CDR3 length equals 17 residues. Trimming shortened V by 4 bases and J by 0 bases, and 17 bases separated the two germline ends. The germline CDR1 and CDR2 sequences are SGDLS and YYNGEE.

The V and J genes are TRBV4-3 and TRBJ1-2, with unresolved D. Germline-derived CDR1 and CDR2 are LGHNA and YSLEER. The CDR3 totals 14 residues. V lost 2 bases and J lost 3, with 10 bases in between. This CDR3 reads CASSQSPGDYGYTF. The CDR3 DNA follows: TGCGCCAGCAGCCAATCCCCGGGAGACTATGGCTACACCTTC.

The chain recombines TRBV29-1 with TRBJ2-3; 9 nucleotides line up with TRBD1. CDR3 length: 12 amino acids. Germline V CDR1 and CDR2: SQVTM, ANQGSEA. Unmatched junction bases numbered 9, after V lost 6 bases and J lost 11 bases. The CDR3, as DNA: TGCAGCGTCGGACAGACAGGGGGGAGGCAGTATTTT. Translating it yields CSVGQTGGRQYF.

This clone was counted a few times. The CDR3 DNA follows: TGTGCCAGCACGGACGGACTCAATGAGCAGTTCTTC. Protein product: CASTDGLNEQFF. The genes are TRBV5-5 and TRBJ2-1, with D perhaps TRBD2 (5 bases). The CDR3 spans 12 residues. Trimming took off 6 bases at V and 6 bases at J, with 10 bases between the two ends. Per germline, CDR1 SGHKS and CDR2 YYEKEE (reference sequence).

The chain couples TRBV9 to TRBJ1-1, with D possibly TRBD1 on 5 matching bases. Trimming shortened V by 1 base and J by 1 base, and 11 bases separated the two germline ends. Per the germline V gene, CDR1 is SGDLS and CDR2 is YYNGEE. The CDR3 is 15 amino acids. CDR3 sequence (DNA): TGTGCCAGCAGCGTAACCGGACAACCGAACACTGAAGCTTTCTTT. Protein sequence: CASSVTGQPNTEAFF.

As to this clone: Other DNA sequences within the sample encode an identical CDR3. The chain combines TRBV11-2 with TRBJ2-5; tentatively, D is TRBD2 (7 bases). The CDR3 loop spans 15 amino acids. Trimming left V 4 bases short and J 5 bases short, with 17 bases between. Germline V gene lookup returns CDR1 SGHAT and CDR2 FQNNGV. The CDR3 loop is CASSSYRGRGETQYF. The CDR3 DNA reads TGTGCCAGCAGCTCATACCGGGGGCGGGGGGAGACCCAGTACTTC.

The rearrangement uses TRBV5-6 and TRBJ1-1; D is undetermined. Deletions cut 0 bases from V and 5 bases from J, with 14 bases between. There are 15 residues in the CDR3. The germline CDR1 and CDR2 sequences are SGHDT and YYEEEE. CDR3 residues: CASSLDRGVGTEAFF. The CDR3 DNA follows: TGTGCCAGCAGCTTGGACCGGGGAGTGGGGACTGAAGCTTTCTTT.